What follows is one TCR beta chain and its context. The source of the sample is a study of technical replicates of blood from several donors. CDR1 and CDR2 from the germline V gene are KGHSH and LQKENI. CDR3 length: 15 amino acids. Trimming took 4 bases from V and 6 from J; bases not matched to a gene: 6. The repertoire was sequenced with immunoSEQ multiplex PCR; TCRdb's copy has only in-frame clones and lacks some. The sample gives about 76,000 clones, 95% to 97% of which show up once; 0.2% to 0.25% is in the top ten. The specimen was T cells isolated from PBMCs. The clonotype was recovered from a human donor in good health. The rearrangement joins TRBV18 to TRBJ2-1; 10 nucleotides align to TRBD2. The DNA of the CDR3 is TGTGCCAGCTCACTGGGACTAGCGAGGACCAATGAGCAGTTCTTC. Its protein product is CASSLGLARTNEQFF.